A selection of T cell receptor beta chains follows, all from one sample in a study of blood T cell repertoires in COVID-19. Sequencing used immunoSEQ multiplex PCR; TCRdb keeps in-frame clones, though not all of them. The sample yields hundreds of thousands of clones, more than 70% seen once. The specimen was peripheral blood. The receptors stem from a woman aged 25 to 39 with COVID-19, enrolled during active disease. The conserved cysteine and the conserved F or W are not part of the CDR3 here. The order of the fields is V gene, J gene, CDR3 protein.

TRBV19,TRBJ2-1,ASGILEQDNEQF
TRBV14,TRBJ1-5,ASSQDWQDGHQPQH
TRBV4-3,TRBJ1-5,ASSQGLAYQPQH
TRBV10-1,TRBJ2-1,ASSDPGTEDNNEQF
TRBV6-5,TRBJ2-3,ASSRRSGADTQY
TRBV7-2,TRBJ1-1,ASSSGQARKTEAF
TRBV11-2,TRBJ2-1,ASSLLSGGSHNVEQF
TRBV5-1,TRBJ1-2,ASSVGTGQNLNYGYT
TRBV5-6,TRBJ1-2,ASSLRRRPYYGYT
TRBV4-2,TRBJ1-4,ASSQEGGWDEKLF
TRBV5-1,TRBJ2-3,ASSTGWLESTDTQY
TRBV4-1,TRBJ2-7,ASSQEGGLSSYEQY
TRBV6-5,TRBJ1-2,ASRGQGESYGYT
TRBV13,TRBJ2-5,ASSTSWTSSAGETQY
TRBV5-4,TRBJ2-3,ASSLSASTDTQY
TRBV2,TRBJ1-2,ASSARGQGEIGGYT
TRBV2,TRBJ1-4,ASSDSIGLTTNEKLF
TRBV5-8,TRBJ1-6,ASSLGRVVSPLH
TRBV27,TRBJ2-1,ASSLSGGVPYNEQF
TRBV19,TRBJ2-1,ASSTRTSGPEQF
TRBV29-1,TRBJ1-4,SAWTGNEKLF
TRBV15,TRBJ2-5,ATSKGQGASMGETQY
TRBV27,TRBJ1-2,ASSVGQHYGYT
TRBV7-6,TRBJ1-3,ASSSPGQRSGNTIY
TRBV10-1,TRBJ1-1,ASSEMQGTEAF
TRBV30,TRBJ1-6,AWSGPRRNSPLH
TRBV2,TRBJ1-5,ATKTGFSQPQH
TRBV15,TRBJ2-7,ATSREGGQSYEQY
TRBV5-1,TRBJ2-1,ASSLGILAGDWNEQF
TRBV11-3,TRBJ2-5,ASSRQETQY
TRBV29-1,TRBJ1-5,SVQQGEDQPQH
TRBV4-3,TRBJ2-2,ASSQDLSRLNTGELF
TRBV13,TRBJ1-1,ASSLDTKRAF
TRBV11-2,TRBJ1-1,ASSPHRANTEAF
TRBV5-4,TRBJ2-1,ASSLRDSYNEQF
TRBV7-9,TRBJ1-2,ASSQTPNYGYT
TRBV28,TRBJ1-2,AISIRGGYSGYT
TRBV29-1,TRBJ2-3,SAVFGLAGYTDTQY
TRBV5-4,TRBJ2-1,ASSSGTSGIYEQF
TRBV10-2,TRBJ2-1,ASSFGGLRYNEQF
TRBV4-3,TRBJ2-3,ASSTGGRGDTQY
TRBV29-1,TRBJ2-1,SVEDPRGTRNEQF
TRBV7-2,TRBJ2-1,ASSLEAGGPPYEQF
TRBV13,TRBJ2-3,ASSRQGAGTDTQY
TRBV6-2/TRBV6-3,TRBJ2-5,ASSSSFRGQVGETQY
TRBV4-1,TRBJ2-7,ASSQDFGGDSYEQY
TRBV30,TRBJ1-1,AWTRDSNTEAF
TRBV11-2,TRBJ2-7,ASSSRGGGYEQY
TRBV2,TRBJ1-1,ASSRTVNTEAF
TRBV19,TRBJ2-1,ASSPGLYNEQF
TRBV7-2,TRBJ2-1,ASSLGGLAGNEQF